One and the same sample provided the 5 T cell receptor beta chains below, sequenced in a study of Graves' ophthalmopathy and Graves' hyperthyroidism. The study amplified TCR beta CDR3 regions using RNA transcripts. After a first-round RT-PCR with HTBI primers, a second-round multiplex PCR was run. One entry per CDR3 protein, called by TCRdb with MiXCR from the multiplex PCR reads. Found here are around 1,000,000 distinct CDR3 sequences, roughly two fifths of them singletons; the top ten hold roughly 10%. Sequencing input: peripheral blood or thyroid tissue (not recorded which). The receptor set was obtained from an adult man with Graves' hyperthyroidism.

This clonotype showed up many times. This chain connects TRBV7-6 to TRBJ2-5; 9 positions agree with TRBD2. Germline lookup yields CDR1 SGHVS and CDR2 FNYEAQ. The V and J ends lost 0 bases and 5 bases, in that order; junction bases with no gene match: 10. The CDR3 length is 17 residues. CDR3 sequence reads: CASSLAWQREAGETQYF. The DNA of the CDR3 is TGTGCCAGCAGCTTAGCGTGGCAGCGGGAGGCCGGGGAGACCCAGTACTTC.

This clonotype was observed a few times. V and J are TRBV15 and TRBJ2-5; maybe TRBD2 (5 bases). The CDR3 has 14 amino acids. Germline V CDR1 and CDR2: LNHNV, YYDKDF (reference sequence). V was trimmed by 5 bases and J by 4 bases, leaving 14 bases between them. CDR3 in DNA: TGTGCCACCAGCGCCAGGAGCGGTACAGAGACCCAGTACTTC. Translated, it gives CATSARSGTETQYF.

This clonotype was observed at least ten times. The CDR3: CASSLSTSNTEAFF. The CDR3 region has the DNA TGTGCCAGCAGTTTGAGTACCTCGAACACTGAAGCTTTCTTT. The chain recombines TRBV12-3 or TRBV12-4 with TRBJ1-1; no clear D gene. The V end lost 3 bases, the J end lost 1 base, and 9 bases lay between the germline ends. This CDR3 comprises 14 residues.

At least ten counts were recorded for this clonotype. The genes are TRBV2 and TRBJ1-2, with 11 bases lining up with TRBD1. CDR1 SNHLY and CDR2 FYNNEI come from the germline V gene. With 8 bases clipped from V and 8 bases from J, the junction kept 4 bases outside the gene matches. This CDR3 has 12 residues. The CDR3 here is CASHRDRGGYTF. The CDR3 nucleotides read TGTGCCAGCCACCGGGACAGGGGGGGCTACACCTTC. Looking up the rest from reference TRBV2 and TRBJ1-2 gives the full variable domain: EPEVTQTPSHQVTQMGQEVILRCVPISNHLYFYWYRQILGQKVEFLVSFYNNEISEKSEIFDDQFSVERPDGSNFTLKIRSTKLEDSAMYFCASHRDRGGYTFGSGTRLTVV.

The chain couples TRBV7-9 to TRBJ1-5; D gene unclear. The germline V gene encodes CDR1 SEHNR and CDR2 FQNEAQ (reference sequence). Between the trimmed V and J ends, which lost 5 bases and 13 bases, there was a span of 12 bases. The CDR3 extends over 11 amino acids. The CDR3 bases are TGTGCCAGCAGCCGGATGGGCACGCAGCATTTT. Protein product: CASSRMGTQHF.